This T cell receptor (beta chain) was sequenced in a study of regulatory T cells in long-lasting Graves disease. In building TCR beta libraries, iRepertoire HTBI primers were used together with Arm-PCR of CDR3 regions. TCRdb re-derived calls from the multiplex PCR reads in MiXCR, one entry per CDR3 protein. The sample consists of some 320,000 distinct CDR3 sequences, approximately 20% of them appearing once. Germline CDR1 and CDR2: GTSNPN and SVGIG (reference sequence). V lost 3 bases and J lost 9, with 9 bases in between. The CDR3 is 11 residues long. Time point denoted: newly diagnosed GD, antithyroid drugs for less than 3 months. Researchers made the TCR library from RNA that was extracted from PBMCs. Criteria from the American Thyroid Association guidelines were applied to diagnose Graves' disease. This clonotype was counted ten times or more. Its antigen is undetermined. Whole-study findings and limits: Persistent disease preferred TRBV28, TRBJ1-2 and TRBJ2-5.

The genes are TRBV30 and TRBJ2-1; D not certain. This receptor was identified in a female donor with Graves disease. Sequencing was performed on peripheral blood mononuclear cells (PBMCs), taken at new diagnosis, from a patient treated with antithyroid drugs. DNA of the CDR3: TGTGCCTGGAGCCAGCTCGGTGAGCAGTTCTTC. Its protein product is CAWSQLGEQFF.